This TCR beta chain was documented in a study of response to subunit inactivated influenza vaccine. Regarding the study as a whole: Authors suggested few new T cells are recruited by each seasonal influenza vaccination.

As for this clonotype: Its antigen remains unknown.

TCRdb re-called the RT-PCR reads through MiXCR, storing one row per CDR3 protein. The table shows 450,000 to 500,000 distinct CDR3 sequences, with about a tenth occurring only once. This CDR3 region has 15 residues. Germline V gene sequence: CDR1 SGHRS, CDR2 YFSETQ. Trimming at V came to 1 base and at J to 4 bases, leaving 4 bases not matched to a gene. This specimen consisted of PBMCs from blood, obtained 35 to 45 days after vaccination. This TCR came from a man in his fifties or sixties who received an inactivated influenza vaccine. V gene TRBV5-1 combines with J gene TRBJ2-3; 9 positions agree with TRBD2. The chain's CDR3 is CASSLWAGGSDTQYF. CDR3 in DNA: TGCGCCAGCAGCTTGTGGGCGGGGGGGTCAGATACGCAGTATTTT.